Reported below is one TCR beta chain. This entry is derived from a study of blood T cell repertoires in COVID-19. Turning to the study itself: Whether acute or convalescent, the COVID-19 samples came from the United States, Italy and Spain.

The cohort comprised adults aged about 18 to 89 years residing in some 24 US areas. The germline V gene has CDR1 SQVTM and CDR2 ANQGSEA. CDR3 length: 14 residues. The V end was cut by 4 bases, the J end by 6 bases, with 18 bases between. In the original processing: Nucleated cell number was recorded as an estimate derived from reference gene primer amplification. Measured with immunoSEQ multiplex PCR; TCRdb has only the in-frame clones, and not every one. That table gives V, J and clone size, and the DNA gave D and trimming. The table shows about 240,000 clones, with around 87% occurring only once. Material for sequencing was PBMCs or T cells enriched from blood (not recorded which). V gene TRBV29-1 combines with J gene TRBJ1-1; a weak D match, TRBD1 (6 bases). This clonotype originated in a woman aged 35 to 49 with acute COVID-19. The CDR3 nucleotides are TGCAGCGTTGCCCTGGGGGCCAGGGTGTCTGAAGCTTTCTTT. This gives the protein CSVALGARVSEAFF.